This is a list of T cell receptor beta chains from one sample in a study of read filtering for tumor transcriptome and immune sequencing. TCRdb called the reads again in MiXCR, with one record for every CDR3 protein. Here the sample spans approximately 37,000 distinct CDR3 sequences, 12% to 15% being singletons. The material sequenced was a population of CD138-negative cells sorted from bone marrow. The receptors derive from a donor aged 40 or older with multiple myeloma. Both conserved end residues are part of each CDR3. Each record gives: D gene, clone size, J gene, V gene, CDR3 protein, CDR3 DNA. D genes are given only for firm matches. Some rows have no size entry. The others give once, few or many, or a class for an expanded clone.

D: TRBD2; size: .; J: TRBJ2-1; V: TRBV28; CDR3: CASTTPGLVPNEQFF; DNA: TGTGCCAGCACCACCCCGGGACTAGTACCTAATGAGCAGTTCTTC
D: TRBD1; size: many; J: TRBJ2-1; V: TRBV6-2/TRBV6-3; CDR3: CASNKDRVPARVYNEQFF; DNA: TGTGCCAGCAACAAGGACAGGGTTCCAGCGAGGGTCTACAATGAGCAGTTCTTC
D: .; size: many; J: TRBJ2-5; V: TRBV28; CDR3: CASSLPGIQETQYF; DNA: TGTGCCAGCAGTTTACCCGGGATTCAAGAGACCCAGTACTTC
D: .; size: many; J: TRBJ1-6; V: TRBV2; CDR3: CASSMGPFVGSPLHF; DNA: TGTGCCAGCAGTATGGGACCATTTGTCGGTTCACCCCTCCACTTT
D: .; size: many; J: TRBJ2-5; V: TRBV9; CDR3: CASSVDDSQETQYF; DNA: TGTGCCAGCAGCGTAGACGACAGCCAAGAGACCCAGTACTTC
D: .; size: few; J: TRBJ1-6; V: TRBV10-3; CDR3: CAGGRNSPLHF; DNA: TGTGCCGGAGGACGGAATTCACCCCTCCACTTT
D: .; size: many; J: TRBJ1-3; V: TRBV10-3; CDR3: CAISKENTIYF; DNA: TGTGCCATCAGCAAAGAAAACACCATATATTTT
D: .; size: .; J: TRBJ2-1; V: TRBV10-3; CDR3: CAISGRGVDSYDEQFF; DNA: TGTGCCATCAGTGGGAGGGGGGTCGACTCCTACGATGAGCAGTTCTTC
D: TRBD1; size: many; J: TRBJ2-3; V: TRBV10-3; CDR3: CATRLRGQYTDTQYF; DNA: TGTGCCACCCGACTGAGGGGGCAATACACAGATACGCAGTATTTT
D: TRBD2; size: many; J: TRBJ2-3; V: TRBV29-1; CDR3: CSVGRGIRADTQYF; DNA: TGCAGCGTTGGGCGGGGGATTCGGGCAGATACGCAGTATTTT
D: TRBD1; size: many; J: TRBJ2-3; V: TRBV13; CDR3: CASSFRQGNTDTQYF; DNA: TGTGCCAGCAGCTTCCGACAGGGTAACACAGATACGCAGTATTTT
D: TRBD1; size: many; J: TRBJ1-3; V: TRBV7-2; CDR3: CASSLRGQGLAGNTIYF; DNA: TGTGCCAGCAGCTTAAGAGGACAGGGGTTGGCTGGAAACACCATATATTTT
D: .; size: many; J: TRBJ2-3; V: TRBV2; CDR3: CASALPNTDTQYF; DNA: TGTGCCAGCGCACTACCGAACACAGATACGCAGTATTTT
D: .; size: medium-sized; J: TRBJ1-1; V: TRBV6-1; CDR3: CASSETQGNTEAFF; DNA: TGTGCCAGCAGTGAAACACAGGGTAACACTGAAGCTTTCTTT
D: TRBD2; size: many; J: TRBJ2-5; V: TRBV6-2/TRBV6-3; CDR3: CASSHSPLRGGEETQYF; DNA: TGTGCCAGCAGCCACTCCCCACTTCGGGGGGGCGAAGAGACCCAGTACTTC
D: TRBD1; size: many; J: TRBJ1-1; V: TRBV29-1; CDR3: CSANGQGRAAFF; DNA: TGCAGCGCCAACGGACAGGGGCGTGCAGCTTTCTTT
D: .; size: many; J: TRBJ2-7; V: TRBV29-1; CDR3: CSVGGSREQYF; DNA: TGCAGCGTTGGGGGCTCGAGGGAGCAGTACTTC
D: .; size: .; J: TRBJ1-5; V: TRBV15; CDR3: CATSLYGDSNQPQHF; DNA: TGTGCCACCAGCCTATATGGGGATAGCAATCAGCCCCAGCATTTT
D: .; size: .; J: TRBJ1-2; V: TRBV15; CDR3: CATSRDQFYGYTF; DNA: TGTGCCACCAGCAGAGATCAATTCTATGGCTACACCTTC
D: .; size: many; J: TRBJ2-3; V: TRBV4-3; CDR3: CASSASWGDTQYF; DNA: TGCGCCAGCAGCGCCAGCTGGGGAGATACGCAGTATTTT
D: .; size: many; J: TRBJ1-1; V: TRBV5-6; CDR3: CASSLSQTRTEAFF; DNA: TGTGCCAGCAGCTTGTCTCAAACAAGGACTGAAGCTTTCTTT
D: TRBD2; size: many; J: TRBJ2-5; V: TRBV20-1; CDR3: CSANAGSGGTKETQYF; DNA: TGCAGTGCGAACGCCGGGAGCGGGGGGACCAAAGAGACCCAGTACTTC
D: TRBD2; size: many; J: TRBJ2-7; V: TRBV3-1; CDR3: CASSQEGLANHEQYF; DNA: TGTGCCAGCAGCCAAGAGGGACTAGCAAACCACGAGCAGTACTTC
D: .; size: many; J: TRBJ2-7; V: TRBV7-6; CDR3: CASSSTLGPVEQYF; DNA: TGTGCCAGCAGCTCAACCCTGGGGCCCGTAGAGCAGTACTTC
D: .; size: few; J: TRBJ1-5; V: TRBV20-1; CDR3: CSASPGLNQPQHF; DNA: TGCAGTGCCTCCCCCGGGTTAAACCAGCCCCAGCATTTT
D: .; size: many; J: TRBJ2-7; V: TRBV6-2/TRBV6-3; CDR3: CASSTTRAGEQYF; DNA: TGTGCCAGCAGCACGACACGTGCTGGCGAGCAGTACTTC
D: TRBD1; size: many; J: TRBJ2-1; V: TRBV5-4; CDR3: CASSLGKQGGNEQFF; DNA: TGTGCCAGCAGCTTGGGAAAACAGGGGGGCAATGAGCAGTTCTTC
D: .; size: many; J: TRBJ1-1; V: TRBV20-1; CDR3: CSARYRENTEAFF; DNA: TGCAGTGCTAGGTACCGGGAGAACACTGAAGCTTTCTTT
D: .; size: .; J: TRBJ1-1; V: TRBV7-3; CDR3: CASSLTAWDTEAFF; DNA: TGTGCCAGCAGCTTAACAGCCTGGGACACTGAAGCTTTCTTT
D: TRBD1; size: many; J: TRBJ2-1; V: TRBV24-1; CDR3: CATSDLGQGAGEQFF; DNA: TGTGCCACCAGTGATTTGGGACAGGGGGCAGGTGAGCAGTTCTTC
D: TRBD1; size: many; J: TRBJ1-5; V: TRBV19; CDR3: CASSVRGTGIASQPQHF; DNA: TGTGCCAGTAGTGTACGTGGGACAGGAATTGCAAGTCAGCCCCAGCATTTT
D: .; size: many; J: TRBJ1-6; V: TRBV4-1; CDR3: CASSQAINSPLHF; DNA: TGCGCCAGCAGCCAAGCAATCAATTCACCCCTCCACTTT
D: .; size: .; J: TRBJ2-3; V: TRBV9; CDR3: CASSPTLYNTQYF; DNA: TGTGCCAGCAGCCCCACCCTTTACAATACGCAGTATTTT
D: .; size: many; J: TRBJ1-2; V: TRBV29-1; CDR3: CSVESHRDNYGYTF; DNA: TGCAGCGTTGAGTCGCACAGGGATAACTATGGCTACACCTTC
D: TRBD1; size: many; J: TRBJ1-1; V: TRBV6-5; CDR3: CASSYNPTGGYTEAFF; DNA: TGTGCCAGCAGTTACAACCCGACAGGGGGGTACACTGAAGCTTTCTTT
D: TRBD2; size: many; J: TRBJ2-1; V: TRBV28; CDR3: CASRRTSGGVYNEQFF; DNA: TGTGCCAGCAGACGGACTAGCGGGGGGGTATACAATGAGCAGTTCTTC
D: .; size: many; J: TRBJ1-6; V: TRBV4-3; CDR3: CASSQGGGAGISPLHF; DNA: TGCGCCAGCAGCCAAGGTGGGGGGGCTGGGATTTCACCCCTCCACTTT
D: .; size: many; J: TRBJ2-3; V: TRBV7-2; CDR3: CASSLDRYGGGTDTQYF; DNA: TGTGCCAGCAGCTTAGACAGATACGGGGGCGGCACAGATACGCAGTATTTT
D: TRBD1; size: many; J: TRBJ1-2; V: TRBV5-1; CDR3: CASSIAGQDYGYTF; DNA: TGCGCCAGCAGCATAGCGGGACAGGACTATGGCTACACCTTC
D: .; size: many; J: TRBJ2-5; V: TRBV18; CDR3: CASSPRGTREPQETQYF; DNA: TGTGCCAGCTCACCACGGGGAACGAGGGAGCCCCAAGAGACCCAGTACTTC
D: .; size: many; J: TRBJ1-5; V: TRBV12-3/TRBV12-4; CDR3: CASSQGGSGNQPQHF; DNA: TGTGCCAGCAGTCAAGGGGGTTCGGGCAATCAGCCCCAGCATTTT
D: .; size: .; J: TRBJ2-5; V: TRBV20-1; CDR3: CSAVQETQYF; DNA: TGCAGTGCTGTACAAGAGACCCAGTACTTC